Sequencing of this T cell receptor (beta chain) was carried out in a study of blood T cell repertoires in COVID-19. Study as a whole: Acute and convalescent COVID-19 specimens originated in the United States, Italy and Spain.

In the original workflow: The assay estimated nucleated cells by amplifying reference gene primers. The method was immunoSEQ multiplex PCR; TCRdb's version includes in-frame clones alone and lacks a portion of them. From that table come the V and J calls and clone size; the DNA was used to work out D and trimming. The sample contains 150,000 to 200,000 clones, more than 75% of which appear only once. Seattle patient enrollment occurred during active infection, with longitudinal follow-up thereafter. The CDR3 extends over 16 amino acids. Trimming removed 5 bases from V and 3 bases from J, with 17 bases in between. Germline CDR1 reads SEHNR; CDR2 reads FQNEAQ (reference sequence).

The sample consisted of peripheral blood. This receptor was identified in a woman between 40 and 50 years old with COVID-19, enrolled during active disease. The chain uses TRBV7-9 and TRBJ2-1; TRBD2 might be the D (6 bases). CDR3 amino acids: CASSPREAILYNEQFF. CDR3 DNA sequence: TGTGCCAGCAGCCCCAGGGAGGCGATACTCTACAATGAGCAGTTCTTC. The complete variable domain, with remaining parts taken from reference TRBV7-9 and TRBJ2-1, reads DTGVSQNPRHKITKRGQNVTFRCDPISEHNRLYWYRQTLGQGPEFLTYFQNEAQLEKSRLLSDRFSAERPKGSFSTLEIQRTEQGDSAMYLCASSPREAILYNEQFFGPGTRLTVL.